Below, one TCR beta chain is given with its context. The sample is drawn from a study of blood T cell repertoires in COVID-19. Overall study: COVID-19 samples collected from the United States, Italy and Spain covered acute and convalescent phases. Sources were T cells, B-cell-depleted T cells, or PBMCs; the material itself was cDNA or gDNA.

The CDR3 length is 14 residues. The germline V gene encodes CDR1 SGHDT and CDR2 YYEEEE. J gave up 4 bases and V 7 bases, and 9 bases lay outside the gene matches. Under the authors' procedure: Scientists estimated how many nucleated cells there were by amplifying reference gene primers. Measured with immunoSEQ multiplex PCR; TCRdb has only the in-frame clones, and not every one. The DNA gave D and trimming, while V, J and clone size come from that table. The table records about 260,000 clones, just under 85% of them present only once. This TCR came from a woman older than 75 with acute or convalescent COVID-19. Sequenced material: peripheral blood. The chain carries TRBV5-6 and TRBJ2-7; 9 bases line up with TRBD1. CDR3 bases: TGTGCCAGCGCAACCGGGACAGGGTTGTACGAGCAGTACTTC. Its protein is CASATGTGLYEQYF. Combining the CDR3 with reference TRBV5-6 and TRBJ2-7 gives the whole variable domain DAGVTQSPTHLIKTRGQQVTLRCSPKSGHDTVSWYQQALGQGPQFIFQYYEEEERQRGNFPDRFSGHQFPNYSSELNVNALLLGDSALYLCASATGTGLYEQYFGPGTRLTVT.